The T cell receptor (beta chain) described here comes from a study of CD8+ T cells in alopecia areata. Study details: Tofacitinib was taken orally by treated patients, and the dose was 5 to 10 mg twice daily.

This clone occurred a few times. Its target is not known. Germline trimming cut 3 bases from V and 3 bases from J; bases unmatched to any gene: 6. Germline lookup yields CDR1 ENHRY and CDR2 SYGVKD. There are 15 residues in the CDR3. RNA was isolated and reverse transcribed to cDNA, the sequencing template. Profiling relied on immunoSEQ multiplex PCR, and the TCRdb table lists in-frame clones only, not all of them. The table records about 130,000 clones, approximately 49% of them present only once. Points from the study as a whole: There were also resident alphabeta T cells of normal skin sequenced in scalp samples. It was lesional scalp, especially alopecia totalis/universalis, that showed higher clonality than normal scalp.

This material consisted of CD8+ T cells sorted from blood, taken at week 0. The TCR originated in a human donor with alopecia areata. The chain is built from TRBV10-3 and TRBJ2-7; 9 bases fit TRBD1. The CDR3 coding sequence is TGTGCCATCAGTGACCCCGACAGGGGGGTCTACGAGCAGTACTTC. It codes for CAISDPDRGVYEQYF.